One sample yielded the 29 T cell receptor beta chains listed below, sequenced in a study of tumor-infiltrating lymphocytes in oesophageal squamous cell carcinoma. Via MiXCR, TCRdb re-called the PCR reads, giving one row per CDR3 protein. The sample lists almost 20,000 distinct CDR3 sequences, under 40% occurring once. The sample was blood. These receptors were obtained from a male donor with esophageal squamous cell carcinoma.

Within the sample, this clonotype is medium-sized. The J gene is TRBJ2-5, the V gene TRBV12-5, with D possibly TRBD2 on 6 matching bases. This CDR3 comprises 13 residues. Trimming stripped 8 bases from V and 2 bases from J, with 12 bases between. Per germline, CDR1 LGHNT and CDR2 FRNRAP. The CDR3 DNA reads TGTGCTAGTCGAGGGACTTTACAAGAGACCCAGTACTTC. Encoded protein: CASRGTLQETQYF. Combining the CDR3 with reference TRBV12-5 and TRBJ2-5 gives the whole variable domain DARVTQTPRHKVTEMGQEVTMRCQPILGHNTVFWYRQTMMQGLELLAYFRNRAPLDDSGMPKDRFSAEMPDATLATLKIQPSEPRDSAVYFCASRGTLQETQYFGPGTRLLVL.

This chain links TRBV7-6 with TRBJ2-7, with 10 bases aligning to TRBD1. The CDR3 runs 14 residues. Germline V gene lookup returns CDR1 SGHVS and CDR2 FNYEAQ. The trim removed 3 bases at V and 5 bases at J, leaving 4 bases unmatched. The CDR3 DNA reads TGTGCCAGCAGCTTCATGGGACAGGGGAACGAGCAGTACTTC. This sequence encodes CASSFMGQGNEQYF.

This clonotype appeared many times. The V and J genes are TRBV5-5 and TRBJ2-1; 15 positions agree with TRBD2. The junction had 7 bases not matched to a gene; V was cut back by 3 bases and J by 0 bases. CDR1 is SGHKS, CDR2 YYEKEE, per germline (reference sequence). CDR3 length: 19 residues. In nucleotides, the CDR3 is TGTGCCAGCAGCTCCCGGGGACTAGCGGGAGGTGTCTCCTACAATGAGCAGTTCTTC. Encoded protein: CASSSRGLAGGVSYNEQFF.

This clonotype was observed a few times. The CDR3: CASSLSGVATNEKLFF. Written as DNA, the CDR3 is TGTGCCAGCAGCTTAAGTGGCGTTGCAACTAATGAAAAACTGTTTTTT. This rearrangement joins TRBV7-8 to TRBJ1-4; unclear D gene. V was clipped by 2 bases and J by 0 bases, with 10 bases between them. Germline V gene lookup returns CDR1 SGHVS and CDR2 FQNEAQ. This CDR3 is 16 amino acids long.

V usage is TRBV19 and J usage is TRBJ2-1; 12 positions match TRBD2. The CDR3 has 15 residues. The V segment lost 3 bases and the J segment 10 bases; nucleotides outside the gene matches: 7. CDR1 is LNHDA and CDR2 is SQIVND in the germline V gene (reference sequence). The CDR3 reads CASSMGLAGSYEQFF. The CDR3 DNA follows: TGTGCCAGTAGTATGGGACTAGCGGGTTCCTACGAGCAGTTCTTC.

The chain carries TRBV7-8 and TRBJ2-3; 11 bases fit TRBD2. CDR1 is SGHVS, CDR2 FQNEAQ, per germline. CDR3 length: 16 amino acids. V dropped 4 bases and J dropped 4; count of bases not matched to a gene: 7. The DNA of the CDR3 is TGTGCCAGCAGCTACACTAGCGGGAGATCCGCAGATACGCAGTATTTT. Amino acids: CASSYTSGRSADTQYF.

This clonotype was seen a few times. It is likely a read error, because the conserved phenylalanine at the end of the CDR3 is missing. No DNA is shown, since the ends of the CDR3 on it are uncertain; the CDR3 is the one TCRdb lists. The rearrangement uses TRBV6-5 and TRBJ2-6. A total of 8 residues make up the CDR3, ends included. From germline, CDR1 is MNHEY and CDR2 SVGAGI. The CDR3 is CASSYSAL.

Relative to its sample, this clonotype is medium-sized (0.01 to 0.1%). This chain connects TRBV24-1 to TRBJ2-5; D remains ambiguous. The V end was cut by 10 bases, the J end by 1 base, with 12 bases between. The V gene's germline CDR1 is KGHDR and CDR2 SFDVKD. There are 13 residues in the CDR3. CDR3 DNA sequence: TGTGCCACAGCTGTCAATAGCCAAGAGACCCAGTACTTC. It specifies CATAVNSQETQYF.

The chain carries TRBV7-3 and TRBJ2-3; D unresolved. V was cut by 3 bases and J by 4 bases, with 8 bases left in between. This CDR3 spans 13 amino acids. Germline V gene data show CDR1 as SGHTA and CDR2 as FQGTGA. The CDR3 DNA reads TGTGCCAGCAGCTTTTCGGGCGCAGATACGCAGTATTTT. This codes for CASSFSGADTQYF.

In its sample, this clonotype was seen many times. V is TRBV6-1 and J is TRBJ2-7; 7 nucleotides line up with TRBD2. The CDR3 consists of 15 residues. CDR1 and CDR2 (germline): MNHNS, SASEGT. With V trimmed by 1 base and J by 3 bases, 6 bases remained unmatched. CDR3 in DNA: TGTGCCAGCAGTGAAGAAGCGGGGAGTATCTACGAGCAGTACTTC. As protein: CASSEEAGSIYEQYF.

The gene calls are TRBV6-5 and TRBJ2-5; tentative D call: TRBD1 (6 bases). Germline loops: CDR1 MNHEY, CDR2 SVGAGI. The CDR3 has 17 residues. Trimming took 0 bases from V and 1 from J, leaving 15 bases between them. CDR3 sequence reads: CASSYSTGRWVQETQYF. The DNA of the CDR3 is TGTGCCAGCAGTTACTCCACAGGGAGATGGGTCCAAGAGACCCAGTACTTC.

V and J are TRBV12-3 or TRBV12-4 and TRBJ1-2; TRBD1 matches 9 bases. CDR3 length: 14 residues. Unmatched junction bases numbered 8, after V lost 6 bases and J lost 6 bases. The CDR3 DNA reads TGTGCCAGCAGGAAAGGACAGGGGTGGCATGGCTACACCTTC. Translation: CASRKGQGWHGYTF.

The chain is built from TRBV7-8 and TRBJ1-1, with D perhaps matching TRBD1 (5 bases). CDR1 is SGHVS, CDR2 FQNEAQ, per germline. The CDR3 has 14 amino acids. V was cut by 2 bases and J by 6 bases, with 13 bases left in between. This CDR3 is CASSLQQGYSEAFF. CDR3 sequence (DNA): TGTGCCAGCAGCTTACAGCAGGGTTACTCTGAAGCTTTCTTT.

Only a few counts were recorded for this clonotype. This chain connects TRBV3-1 to TRBJ1-2; 9 bases match TRBD1. The V segment lost 4 bases and the J segment 6 bases; nucleotides outside the gene matches: 27. Germline values: CDR1 LGHDT, CDR2 YNNKEL (reference sequence). This CDR3 has 21 residues. DNA of the CDR3: TGTGCCAGCAGCCCCGGGACAGGGCTTTTACTTTTAGCCCCAACCAGAAATGGCTACACCTTC. It translates to CASSPGTGLLLLAPTRNGYTF.

The chain is built from TRBV11-2 and TRBJ2-5; 8 bases match TRBD2. The DNA matches TRBJ2-1 better at its end, which makes the J call doubtful. The germline V gene encodes CDR1 SGHAT and CDR2 FQNNGV. The CDR3 is made up of 14 amino acids. CDR3 amino acids: CASSTGGAGDEQFF. In nucleotides, the CDR3 is TGTGCCAGCAGTACCGGGGGGGCTGGGGATGAGCAGTTCTTC.

This clonotype was recorded at least ten times. The CDR3 coding sequence is TGTGCCAGCACTTACATGGGGACGGGGGGTGAGCAGTTCTTC. Residues: CASTYMGTGGEQFF. The rearrangement joins TRBV6-1 to TRBJ2-1; 7 nucleotides align to TRBD2. Germline CDR1 MNHNS, CDR2 SASEGT. CDR3 length equals 14 residues. Trimming took 7 bases from V and 9 from J; bases not matched to a gene: 12.

V and J are TRBV7-6 and TRBJ2-1; 8 nucleotides agree with TRBD1. With the DNA end fitting TRBJ2-7 better, the J assignment may be wrong. Germline V gene sequence: CDR1 SGHVS, CDR2 FNYEAQ. The CDR3 is 14 residues long. This CDR3 reads CASSLVQGGWEQYF. The CDR3 bases are TGTGCCAGCAGCTTAGTACAGGGGGGTTGGGAGCAGTACTTC.

The genes are TRBV19 and TRBJ1-4; D call uncertain. Germline V gene data show CDR1 as LNHDA and CDR2 as SQIVND (reference sequence). There are 14 residues in the CDR3. Trimming removed 5 bases at V and 7 bases at J, with 14 bases between. As DNA, the CDR3 is TGTGCCAGTAGTCGACTGGGCCCTAGTGAAAAACTGTTTTTT. This encodes CASSRLGPSEKLFF.

The CDR3 loop is CASSLPRTQTQYF. In nucleotides, the CDR3 is TGTGCCAGCAGTTTACCACGAACACAGACCCAGTACTTC. The rearrangement uses TRBV28 and TRBJ2-5; D is undetermined. Trimming removed 2 bases at V and 6 bases at J, with 10 bases between. Germline V gene lookup returns CDR1 MDHEN and CDR2 SYDVKM. The CDR3 contains 13 residues. The full variable domain, its missing parts supplied by reference TRBV28 and TRBJ2-5, is DVKVTQSSRYLVKRTGEKVFLECVQDMDHENMFWYRQDPGLGLRLIYFSYDVKMKEKGDIPEGYSVSREKKERFSLILESASTNQTSMYLCASSLPRTQTQYFGPGTRLLVL.

This clonotype has only one observation. The chain combines TRBV7-2 with TRBJ1-4; 8 positions agree with TRBD1. This CDR3 region has 17 residues. The germline CDR1 and CDR2 sequences are SGHTA and FQGNSA. The V segment lost 5 bases and the J segment 0 bases; nucleotides outside the gene matches: 8. The CDR3 is CASSPDGQGSTNEKLFF. CDR3 nucleotides: TGTGCCAGCAGCCCGGACGGACAGGGCTCAACTAATGAAAAACTGTTTTTT.

The J gene is TRBJ2-5, the V gene TRBV27, with D perhaps matching TRBD2 (5 bases). The last part of the DNA fits TRBJ2-1 better; the J call may be wrong. Germline V lookup: CDR1 MNHEY, CDR2 SMNVEV (reference sequence). The CDR3 runs to 12 residues. This chain's CDR3 is CASSKLGNEQFF. CDR3 DNA: TGTGCCAGCAGCAAACTAGGCAATGAGCAGTTCTTC.

J is TRBJ2-1 and V is TRBV7-2; D is uncertain. Looked up from germline, CDR1 is SGHTA and CDR2 is FQGNSA. This CDR3 is 12 amino acids long. With 2 bases removed from V and 10 bases from J, the gap between germline ends came to 9 bases. CDR3 DNA: TGTGCCAGCAGCTTAAGGATGCACGAGCAGTTCTTC. Encoded protein: CASSLRMHEQFF.

At least ten counts were recorded for this clonotype. The chain couples TRBV27 to TRBJ1-3; a possible D gene is TRBD1 (6 bases). Trimming took off 6 bases at V and 1 base at J, with 10 bases between the two ends. The CDR3 consists of 14 residues. Germline loops: CDR1 MNHEY, CDR2 SMNVEV (reference sequence). The CDR3 here is CASRRGGSGNTIYF. DNA of the CDR3: TGTGCCAGCAGGAGGGGGGGTTCTGGAAACACCATATATTTT.

This clonotype appeared a single time. Likely a read error: the CDR3 ends without its conserved phenylalanine or tryptophan. No DNA is shown, since the ends of the CDR3 on it are uncertain; the CDR3 is the one TCRdb lists. V usage is TRBV7-3 and J usage is TRBJ2-6; the table's TRBD2 call for D was not verified on the DNA. 18 amino acids form the CDR3, both terminal residues included. CDR1 and CDR2 (germline): SGHTA, FQGTGA. The CDR3 sequence: CASSLRASKGWDEQFFGP.

This clonotype is judged medium-sized (0.01 to 0.1%). This chain links TRBV10-3 with TRBJ2-1, with 11 bases fitting TRBD2. The length of the CDR3 is 17 residues. The J segment lost 3 bases and the V segment lost 4 bases, leaving 8 bases of the junction unmatched. Germline CDR1 and CDR2: ENHRY and SYGVKD. DNA of the CDR3: TGTGCCATCAGTGTCGGTATGACTAGCGGGGTCTACAATGAGCAGTTCTTC. Translating it yields CAISVGMTSGVYNEQFF.

This clonotype occurred a few times. This chain links TRBV6-6 with TRBJ2-1, with D perhaps assigned TRBD1 or TRBD2 (5 bases each). Germline values: CDR1 MNHNY, CDR2 SVGAGI (reference sequence). This CDR3 is built from 16 residues. Trimming stripped 4 bases from V and 5 bases from J, with 18 bases between. Here the CDR3 DNA reads TGTGCCAGCAGTTCCCACGGGACGGAGAATCACAATGAGCAGTTCTTC. The encoded protein is CASSSHGTENHNEQFF.

In regard to this clonotype: A much larger clonotype is one base distant, so this may be a read error. No conserved phenylalanine or tryptophan is present at the end of the CDR3, so a read error is the likely explanation. The genes are TRBV5-5 and TRBJ1-2; D is unclear. Germline loops: CDR1 SGHKS, CDR2 YYEKEE (reference sequence). V lost 0 bases and J lost 1, with 7 bases in between. The CDR3 covers 14 residues. The CDR3 region has the DNA TGTGCCAGCAGCTTGGAGGCAGATAACTATGGCTACACCGTC. This sequence encodes CASSLEADNYGYTV.

The J gene is TRBJ2-5, the V gene TRBV30, with D perhaps TRBD1 (6 bases). Matching the DNA end better, TRBJ2-1 makes the J call doubtful. The CDR3 is 14 residues long. Per the germline V gene, CDR1 is GTSNPN and CDR2 is SVGIG (reference sequence). The CDR3: CAWSWGAGVNEQFF. The CDR3 DNA reads as TGTGCCTGGAGTTGGGGAGCAGGGGTCAATGAGCAGTTCTTC.

Ten or more counts support this clonotype. The genes are TRBV7-2 and TRBJ2-7, with TRBD1 matching 7 bases. This CDR3 has 14 residues. The trim removed 5 bases at V and 5 bases at J, leaving 9 bases unmatched. CDR1 and CDR2 (germline): SGHTA, FQGNSA. CDR3 sequence: CASSRDRISDEQYF. The DNA for the CDR3 is TGTGCCAGCAGCCGGGACAGAATTTCCGACGAGCAGTACTTC.